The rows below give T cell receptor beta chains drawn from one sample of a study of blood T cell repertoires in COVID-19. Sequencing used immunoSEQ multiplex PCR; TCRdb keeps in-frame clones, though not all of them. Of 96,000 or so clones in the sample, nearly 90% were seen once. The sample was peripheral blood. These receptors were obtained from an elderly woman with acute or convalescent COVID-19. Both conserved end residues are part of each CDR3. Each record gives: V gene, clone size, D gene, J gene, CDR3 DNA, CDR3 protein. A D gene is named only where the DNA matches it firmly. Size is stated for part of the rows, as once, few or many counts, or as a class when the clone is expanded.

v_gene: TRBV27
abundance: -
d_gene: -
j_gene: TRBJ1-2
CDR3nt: TGTGCCAGCAGTCGCGATTCTGGCTATGGCTACACCTTC
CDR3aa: CASSRDSGYGYTF

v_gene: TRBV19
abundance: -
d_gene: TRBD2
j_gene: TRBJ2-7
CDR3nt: TGTGCCAGTAGTATATCCCCAGGACTAGCGGGAATTGACGAGCAGTACTTC
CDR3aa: CASSISPGLAGIDEQYF

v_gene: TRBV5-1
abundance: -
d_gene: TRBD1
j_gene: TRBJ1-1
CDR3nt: TGCGCCAGCAGCCTGCAGGGGGCTAACACTGAAGCTTTCTTT
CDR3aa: CASSLQGANTEAFF

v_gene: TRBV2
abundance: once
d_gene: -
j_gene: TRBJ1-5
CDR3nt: TGTGCCAGCAGTGTTCAGCAGGGCAATCAGCCCCAGCATTTT
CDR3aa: CASSVQQGNQPQHF

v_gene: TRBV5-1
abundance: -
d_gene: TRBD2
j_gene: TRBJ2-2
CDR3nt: TGCGCCAGCAGCTTTTTAGCGGGAGTGGAGCGGGTCGGGGAGCTGTTTTTT
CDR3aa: CASSFLAGVERVGELFF

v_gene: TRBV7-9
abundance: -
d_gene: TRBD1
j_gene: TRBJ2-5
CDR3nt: TGTGCCAGCAGCGACCGGGACAGGGGCCGCCCGGAGACCCAGTACTTC
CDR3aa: CASSDRDRGRPETQYF

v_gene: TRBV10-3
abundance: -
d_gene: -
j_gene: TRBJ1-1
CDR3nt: TGTGCCACCACAGAATCAGGGCAGAACACTGAAGCTTTCTTT
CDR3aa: CATTESGQNTEAFF

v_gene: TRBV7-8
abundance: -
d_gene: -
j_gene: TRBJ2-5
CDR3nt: TGTGCCAGCAGCATAGTCTCTGAGACCCAGTACTTC
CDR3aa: CASSIVSETQYF

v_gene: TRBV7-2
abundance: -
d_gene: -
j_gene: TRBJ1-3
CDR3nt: TGTGCCAGCAGCCGTCACCCGGGAGCTGGAAACACCATATATTTT
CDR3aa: CASSRHPGAGNTIYF

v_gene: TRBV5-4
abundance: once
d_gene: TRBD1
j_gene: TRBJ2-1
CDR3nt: TGTGCCAGCAGCCTAGAAACAGGGGTCAATGAGCAGTTCTTC
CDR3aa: CASSLETGVNEQFF

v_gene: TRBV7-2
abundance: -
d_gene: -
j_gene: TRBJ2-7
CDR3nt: TGTGCCAGCAGCTTAGGAGGACAGACCGAGCAGTACTTC
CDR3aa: CASSLGGQTEQYF

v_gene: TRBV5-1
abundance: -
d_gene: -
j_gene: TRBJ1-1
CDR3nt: TGCGCCAGCAGCTTGATCCCCGAAGGGGTGAACACTGAAGCTTTCTTT
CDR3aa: CASSLIPEGVNTEAFF

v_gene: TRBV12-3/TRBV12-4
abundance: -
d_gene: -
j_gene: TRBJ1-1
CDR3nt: TGTGCCAGCCTATCTAACACTGAAGCTTTCTTT
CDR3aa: CASLSNTEAFF

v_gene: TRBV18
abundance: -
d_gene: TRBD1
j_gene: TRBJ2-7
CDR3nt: TGTGCCAGCTCAGCCTTAGGGACAGCGGACTACGAGCAGTACTTC
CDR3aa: CASSALGTADYEQYF

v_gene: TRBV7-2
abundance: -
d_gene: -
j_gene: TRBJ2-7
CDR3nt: TGTGCCAGCAGCTTGAGGGCCCGGGCCTCGAGCTCCTACGAGCAGTACTTC
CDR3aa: CASSLRARASSSYEQYF

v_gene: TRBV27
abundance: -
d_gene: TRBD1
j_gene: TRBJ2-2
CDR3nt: TGTGCCAGCAGACCGGGACAGTTCGTCGGGGAGCTGTTTTTT
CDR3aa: CASRPGQFVGELFF

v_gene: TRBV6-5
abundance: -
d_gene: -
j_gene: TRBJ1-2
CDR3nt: TGTGCCAGCAGTCGGGCTCAGGGCGTGATGTATGGCTACACCTTC
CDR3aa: CASSRAQGVMYGYTF

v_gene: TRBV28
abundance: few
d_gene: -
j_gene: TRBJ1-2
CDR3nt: TGTGCCAGCAGTTTAGCCGGGACTGGCTATGGCTACACCTTC
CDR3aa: CASSLAGTGYGYTF

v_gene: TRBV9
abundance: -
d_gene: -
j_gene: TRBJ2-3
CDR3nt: TGTGCCAGCAGCGTAGTCGACGGAATGGCAGGCGAGCAGTATTTT
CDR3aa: CASSVVDGMAGEQYF

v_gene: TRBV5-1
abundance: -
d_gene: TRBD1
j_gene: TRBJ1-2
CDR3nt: TGCGCCAGCAGCTTACAGGGGGCCTATGGCTACACCTTC
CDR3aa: CASSLQGAYGYTF

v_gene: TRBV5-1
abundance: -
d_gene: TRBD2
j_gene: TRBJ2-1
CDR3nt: TGCGCCAGCAGCTTAGCGGGGGGCGCCTACAATGAGCAGTTCTTC
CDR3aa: CASSLAGGAYNEQFF

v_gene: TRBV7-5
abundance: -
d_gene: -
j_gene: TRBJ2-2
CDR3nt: TGTGCCAGAAGCTCCCCGGGGGACAACCTTAGGACTAGCGGGAGGACGAACACCGGGGAGCTGTTTTTT
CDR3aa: CARSSPGDNLRTSGRTNTGELFF

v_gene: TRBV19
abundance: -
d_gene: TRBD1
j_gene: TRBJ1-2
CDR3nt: TGTGCCAGTAAGCCTAGCCGGGACAGGGACTATGGCTACACCTTC
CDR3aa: CASKPSRDRDYGYTF

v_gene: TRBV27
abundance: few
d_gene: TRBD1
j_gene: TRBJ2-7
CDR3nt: TGTGCCAGCAGTCGGACAGGGCTATCCTACGAGCAGTACTTC
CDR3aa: CASSRTGLSYEQYF

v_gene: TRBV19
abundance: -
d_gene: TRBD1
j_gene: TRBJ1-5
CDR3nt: TGTGCCAGTAGTATAGCCCGGACAGGGGACAATCAGCCCCAGCATTTT
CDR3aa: CASSIARTGDNQPQHF

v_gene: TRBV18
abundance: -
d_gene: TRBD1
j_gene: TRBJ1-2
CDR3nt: TGTGCCAGCTCACCCCTTCTTGGGACAGGGCAGGGCTACACCTTC
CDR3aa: CASSPLLGTGQGYTF

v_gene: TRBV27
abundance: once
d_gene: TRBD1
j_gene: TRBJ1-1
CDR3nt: TGTGCCAGCGCTTCAGGGGCAGGGGGTAGGTACACTGAAGCTTTCTTT
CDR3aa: CASASGAGGRYTEAFF

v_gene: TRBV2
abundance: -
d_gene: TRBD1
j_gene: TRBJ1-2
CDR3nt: TGTGCCAGCAGTGGATGGACAGGGATTGGCTACACCTTC
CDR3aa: CASSGWTGIGYTF

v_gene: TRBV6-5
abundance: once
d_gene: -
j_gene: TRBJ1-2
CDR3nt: TGTGCCAGCAGCCTGTACGAGGGCTACACCTTC
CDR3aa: CASSLYEGYTF

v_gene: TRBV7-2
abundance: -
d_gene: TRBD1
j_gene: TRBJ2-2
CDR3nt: TGTGCCAGCAGCCTCGGGACAGCAAACACCGGGGAGCTGTTTTTT
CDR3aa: CASSLGTANTGELFF

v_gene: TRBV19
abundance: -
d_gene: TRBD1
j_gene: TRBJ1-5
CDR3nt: TGTGCCAGTAGTAGGAGAACAGGGGGCAACGATCCTAGCAATCAGCCCCAGCATTTT
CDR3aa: CASSRRTGGNDPSNQPQHF

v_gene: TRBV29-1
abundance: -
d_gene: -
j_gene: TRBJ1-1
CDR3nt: TGCAGCGCCGGGTCGGAGGGTGTAGCTTTCTTT
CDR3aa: CSAGSEGVAFF

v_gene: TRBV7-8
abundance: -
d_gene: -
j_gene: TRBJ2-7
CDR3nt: TGTGCCAGCAGCTACGTGGTAGGCCCCACGGGAGAGCAGTACTTC
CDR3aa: CASSYVVGPTGEQYF

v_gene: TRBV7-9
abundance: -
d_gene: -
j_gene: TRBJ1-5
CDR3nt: TGTGCCAGCAGCTTCGGGGATAGCAATCAGCCCCAGCATTTT
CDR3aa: CASSFGDSNQPQHF

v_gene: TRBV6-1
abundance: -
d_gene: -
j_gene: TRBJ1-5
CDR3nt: TGTGCCACCGATGATCAGGGTGCGAGCAATCAGCCCCAGCATTTT
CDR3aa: CATDDQGASNQPQHF

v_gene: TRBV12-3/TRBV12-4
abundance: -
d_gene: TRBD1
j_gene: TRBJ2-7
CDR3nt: TGTGCCAGCAGACCCTCAGGGGGCGACGAGCAGTACTTC
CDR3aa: CASRPSGGDEQYF

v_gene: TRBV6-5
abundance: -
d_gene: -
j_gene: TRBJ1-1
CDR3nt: TGTGCCAGCAGTTACGGGCAAATGAACACTGAAGCTTTCTTT
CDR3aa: CASSYGQMNTEAFF

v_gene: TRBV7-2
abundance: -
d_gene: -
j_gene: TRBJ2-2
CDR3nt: TGTGCCAGCAGCTCCATCGGGGGAACCGGGGAGCTGTTTTTT
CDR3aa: CASSSIGGTGELFF

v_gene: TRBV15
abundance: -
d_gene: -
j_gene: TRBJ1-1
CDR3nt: TGTGCCACCAGCAGAGATAGCCCTAACACTGAAGCTTTCTTT
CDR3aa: CATSRDSPNTEAFF

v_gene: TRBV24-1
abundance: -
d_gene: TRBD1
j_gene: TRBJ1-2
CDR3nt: TGTGCCACCAGTGACCCGGCAGGGGGAAACTATGGCTACACCTTC
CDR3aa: CATSDPAGGNYGYTF

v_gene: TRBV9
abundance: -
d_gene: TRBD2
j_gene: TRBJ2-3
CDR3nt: TGTGCCAGCAGCGTAGACGGGGGGGCAGATACGCAGTATTTT
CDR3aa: CASSVDGGADTQYF

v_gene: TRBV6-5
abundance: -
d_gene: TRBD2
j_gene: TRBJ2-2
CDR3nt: TGTGCCAGCAGTTTCACGGGAGGGAACCCCGGGGAGCTGTTTTTT
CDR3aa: CASSFTGGNPGELFF

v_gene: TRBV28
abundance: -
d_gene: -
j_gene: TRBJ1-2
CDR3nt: TGTGCCAGCAGTTTCGGTCAGGGACTGGAGTATGGCTACACCTTC
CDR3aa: CASSFGQGLEYGYTF

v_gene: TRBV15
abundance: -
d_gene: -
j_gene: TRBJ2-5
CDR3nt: TGTGCCACGGGACTGGGCCAAGAGACCCAGTACTTC
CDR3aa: CATGLGQETQYF

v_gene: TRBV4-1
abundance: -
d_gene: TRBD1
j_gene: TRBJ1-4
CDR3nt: TGCGCCAGCAGCCAAGCTGACAGGGAGTTTGAAAAACTGTTTTTT
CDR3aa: CASSQADREFEKLFF

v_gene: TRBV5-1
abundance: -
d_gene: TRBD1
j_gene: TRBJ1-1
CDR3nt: TGCGCCAGCAGCTTACAGGGGGTGGGGACTGAAGCTTTCTTT
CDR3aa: CASSLQGVGTEAFF